This T cell receptor beta chain was sequenced in a study of blood T cell repertoires in COVID-19 (dated by TCRdb to about 2020). A note on the overall study: Collaborator samples came from the United States, Italy and Spain and covered acute and convalescent phases of COVID-19. The prospective study material was composed of cDNA or gDNA derived from T cells, B-cell-depleted T cells, or PBMCs. Deeply sampled blood TCRbeta repertoires from subjects exposed to, actively infected with, or recovered from COVID-19 were included in the dataset. The samples were drawn from the first 160 participants of the ongoing ImmuneRACE study and from about 1,200 subjects provided by 6 global collaborators. Where available, HLA class I and class II types were taken from metadata supplied by the sample provider and were not determined by assay-based typing. The repertoires were released in a freely available public database intended as a resource for research on the immune response to SARS-CoV-2. A de-identified subject ID, COVID-19 status, age in years and sex were almost always included in the sample metadata. Study-wide findings and limitations: The amount of clinical and demographic metadata varied by source and participant and was provided uncurated.

Only one count was recorded for this clone. It lacks a known antigen. Per-base qualities were not stored, and no clone one base away is much larger. Participants in the prospective study were enrolled through a virtual design, were aged about 18 to 100 years, and lived in 24 United States geographic areas. To assign participants to cohorts, the prospective study relied on clinical history that participants themselves reported in a screening survey and a study questionnaire. Recovered participants in ImmuneRACE Cohort 3 were defined by two consecutive negative NP/OP PCR tests, clearance by a healthcare professional, or resolution of symptoms. In the prospective study, whole blood, serum and a nasopharyngeal or oropharyngeal swab were collected from each participant by mobile phlebotomists. Additional blood draws and questionnaires over an approximately 2-month period could optionally be provided by prospective study participants. Blood samples from the prospective study were shipped frozen or at room temperature prior to DNA extraction.

Clipping removes 5 bases from V and 8 bases from J, with 4 as the unmatched junction base count. From its cysteine to its phenylalanine, the CDR3 spans 12 amino acids. Only the CDR3 DNA is retained, 36 bases long and in frame from the first base. CDR1 is given as KGHDR and CDR2 as SFDVKD, both from the germline V gene. TCRbeta CDR3 regions were amplified from genomic DNA using the immunoSEQ Assay, a bias-controlled multiplex PCR. For the original study's pipeline: The number of nucleated cells in each sample was estimated by amplification of reference gene primers within the assay. To quantify the absolute abundance of each unique TCRbeta CDR3 rearrangement, sequence reads were collapsed and filtered. For each sample, productive Simpson clonality was calculated as the square root of Simpson's diversity index across productive rearrangements. TCRdb provides this immuneACCESS table in a form limited to in-frame rearrangements. Some clones are lacking; in checked studies, under half of them reflect an unresolved V gene, and why the rest are absent is not known. From that table come the V and J calls and clone size; the DNA was used to work out D and trimming. Recorded for this sample are hundreds of thousands of clones; around 89% of them occurred a single time. The top ten constitute 2% to 3% of the sample.

Sequenced material: PBMCs or T cells enriched from blood (not recorded which). This chain joins TRBV24-1 to TRBJ1-2; 7 junctional bases match TRBD1. The source is a woman between 18 and 29 years old who had recovered from COVID-19. This receptor has the CDR3 CATSADRWGYTF. The DNA sequence is TGTGCCACCAGTGCGGACAGGTGGGGCTACACCTTC.